Listed below are T cell receptor beta chains from one sample, sequenced in a study of cytomegalovirus exposure and HLA in healthy donors. Assay: immunoSEQ multiplex PCR; the TCRdb copy retains only in-frame clones and omits some. The sample includes 150,000 to 200,000 clones, approximately 83% of them seen just once. The specimen sequenced was PBMCs. The origin of the receptors is a male donor in good health and CMV-seronegative. CDR3s include the opening cysteine and the closing phenylalanine or tryptophan. The D gene is left open where the match is weak. A row's size may be missing; if present it is once, few, many or a size class.

DNA	CDR3	J	size	V	D
TGTGCCAGCAGCTTGGGCCTCGGACAGCAAGAGACCCAGTACTTC	CASSLGLGQQETQYF	TRBJ2-5	.	TRBV5-4	.
TGCGCCAGCAGCTTGGCCGGGGGGGCGGAATCACCCCTCCACTTT	CASSLAGGAESPLHF	TRBJ1-6	.	TRBV5-1	.
TGTGCCAGCAGTGAAGCGCTTACCCAGGGGCCCCAGCATTTT	CASSEALTQGPQHF	TRBJ1-5	.	TRBV2	.
TGTGCCAGCAGCTTGAAGCGGGGGCCCTACAATGAGCAGTTCTTC	CASSLKRGPYNEQFF	TRBJ2-1	.	TRBV7-3	TRBD2
TGTGCCAGCTCACCGTCCCGGGACAGGGTAGGGTTCTTC	CASSPSRDRVGFF	TRBJ2-1	.	TRBV18	TRBD1
TGTGCCAGCAGTGCTGAAGACAGGGAAGACCAAGAGACCCAGTACTTC	CASSAEDREDQETQYF	TRBJ2-5	.	TRBV6-1	TRBD1
TGTGCCAGCAGTTCCGAGACGGGTACCTACGAGCAGTACTTC	CASSSETGTYEQYF	TRBJ2-7	.	TRBV6-6	.
TGTGCCAGCTCAACGACCGGGACAGGAGCCTACGAGCAGTACTTC	CASSTTGTGAYEQYF	TRBJ2-7	.	TRBV18	TRBD1
TGTGCCAGCAGACGGGCTGGAAACACCATATATTTT	CASRRAGNTIYF	TRBJ1-3	few	TRBV2	.
TGCGCCAGCAGTGGCGGGTCCACCGGGGAGCTGTTTTTT	CASSGGSTGELFF	TRBJ2-2	.	TRBV5-1	.
TGTGCCAGCAGCGTTCCCGGGACTCCGTACAATGAGCAGTTCTTC	CASSVPGTPYNEQFF	TRBJ2-1	.	TRBV9	.
TGTGCCGGGGGACAGGGTCCCTACGAGCAGTACTTC	CAGGQGPYEQYF	TRBJ2-7	few	TRBV6-5	TRBD1
TGTGCCAGCACCCGACCCGAGCGGGAGGGCCATCAGTTCTTC	CASTRPEREGHQFF	TRBJ2-1	few	TRBV7-9	TRBD2
TGTGCCAGCAGCTTAGGGGGGACAGGGAACACAGATACGCAGTATTTT	CASSLGGTGNTDTQYF	TRBJ2-3	.	TRBV7-8	TRBD1
TGTGCCAGCAGCCCCAATGGCCCCGGGGAGCTGTTTTTT	CASSPNGPGELFF	TRBJ2-2	.	TRBV7-9	.